This TCR beta chain comes out of a study of T cells after yellow fever vaccination. A single record per CDR3 protein comes from TCRdb applying MiXCR to the 5' RACE reads. The top ten clones hold 17% of a sample with some 600,000 distinct CDR3 sequences, roughly a sixth of them seen once. Germline trimming cut 8 bases from V and 2 bases from J; bases unmatched to any gene: 11. This CDR3 has 15 residues. Germline-derived CDR1 and CDR2 are SNHLY and FYNNEI. The V and J genes are TRBV2 and TRBJ2-5; 7 bases are shared with TRBD2. Source: PBMCs, taken 5 to 6 days after the first yellow fever vaccination. This receptor was identified in a man younger than 30 who received the YFV17D yellow fever vaccine. CDR3 residues: CASGGSRLPQETQYF. The CDR3 DNA follows: TGTGCCAGCGGCGGGAGTCGTCTACCTCAAGAGACCCAGTACTTC.